This TCR beta chain was recovered during a study of regulatory T cells in long-lasting Graves disease. V was shortened by 8 bases and J by 3 bases, with 12 bases between the two germline ends. There are 13 residues in the CDR3. Per the germline V gene, CDR1 is LNHDA and CDR2 is SQIVND (reference sequence). The time point denotes: newly diagnosed GD, antithyroid drugs for less than 3 months. There was RNA extracted from PBMCs, and the TCR library was made from it. HTBI primers from iRepertoire and Arm-PCR of CDR3 regions yielded the TCR beta libraries. TCRdb called the multiplex PCR reads again in MiXCR, with one record for every CDR3 protein. The table lists under 300,000 distinct CDR3 sequences, 20% to 25% of them singletons. This clonotype was counted at least ten times. Its antigen is unidentified. Findings and caveats of the study: Patients with persistent Graves' had lower TCR diversity than newly diagnosed patients.

V usage is TRBV19 and J usage is TRBJ2-3; D is perhaps TRBD2 (7 bases). Sequenced here: peripheral blood mononuclear cells (PBMCs), sampled at new diagnosis, from a patient treated with antithyroid drugs. The source is a female donor with Graves disease. The CDR3 sequence is CASRGAMTDTQYF. CDR3 nucleotide sequence: TGTGCCAGTCGGGGGGCAATGACAGATACGCAGTATTTT.